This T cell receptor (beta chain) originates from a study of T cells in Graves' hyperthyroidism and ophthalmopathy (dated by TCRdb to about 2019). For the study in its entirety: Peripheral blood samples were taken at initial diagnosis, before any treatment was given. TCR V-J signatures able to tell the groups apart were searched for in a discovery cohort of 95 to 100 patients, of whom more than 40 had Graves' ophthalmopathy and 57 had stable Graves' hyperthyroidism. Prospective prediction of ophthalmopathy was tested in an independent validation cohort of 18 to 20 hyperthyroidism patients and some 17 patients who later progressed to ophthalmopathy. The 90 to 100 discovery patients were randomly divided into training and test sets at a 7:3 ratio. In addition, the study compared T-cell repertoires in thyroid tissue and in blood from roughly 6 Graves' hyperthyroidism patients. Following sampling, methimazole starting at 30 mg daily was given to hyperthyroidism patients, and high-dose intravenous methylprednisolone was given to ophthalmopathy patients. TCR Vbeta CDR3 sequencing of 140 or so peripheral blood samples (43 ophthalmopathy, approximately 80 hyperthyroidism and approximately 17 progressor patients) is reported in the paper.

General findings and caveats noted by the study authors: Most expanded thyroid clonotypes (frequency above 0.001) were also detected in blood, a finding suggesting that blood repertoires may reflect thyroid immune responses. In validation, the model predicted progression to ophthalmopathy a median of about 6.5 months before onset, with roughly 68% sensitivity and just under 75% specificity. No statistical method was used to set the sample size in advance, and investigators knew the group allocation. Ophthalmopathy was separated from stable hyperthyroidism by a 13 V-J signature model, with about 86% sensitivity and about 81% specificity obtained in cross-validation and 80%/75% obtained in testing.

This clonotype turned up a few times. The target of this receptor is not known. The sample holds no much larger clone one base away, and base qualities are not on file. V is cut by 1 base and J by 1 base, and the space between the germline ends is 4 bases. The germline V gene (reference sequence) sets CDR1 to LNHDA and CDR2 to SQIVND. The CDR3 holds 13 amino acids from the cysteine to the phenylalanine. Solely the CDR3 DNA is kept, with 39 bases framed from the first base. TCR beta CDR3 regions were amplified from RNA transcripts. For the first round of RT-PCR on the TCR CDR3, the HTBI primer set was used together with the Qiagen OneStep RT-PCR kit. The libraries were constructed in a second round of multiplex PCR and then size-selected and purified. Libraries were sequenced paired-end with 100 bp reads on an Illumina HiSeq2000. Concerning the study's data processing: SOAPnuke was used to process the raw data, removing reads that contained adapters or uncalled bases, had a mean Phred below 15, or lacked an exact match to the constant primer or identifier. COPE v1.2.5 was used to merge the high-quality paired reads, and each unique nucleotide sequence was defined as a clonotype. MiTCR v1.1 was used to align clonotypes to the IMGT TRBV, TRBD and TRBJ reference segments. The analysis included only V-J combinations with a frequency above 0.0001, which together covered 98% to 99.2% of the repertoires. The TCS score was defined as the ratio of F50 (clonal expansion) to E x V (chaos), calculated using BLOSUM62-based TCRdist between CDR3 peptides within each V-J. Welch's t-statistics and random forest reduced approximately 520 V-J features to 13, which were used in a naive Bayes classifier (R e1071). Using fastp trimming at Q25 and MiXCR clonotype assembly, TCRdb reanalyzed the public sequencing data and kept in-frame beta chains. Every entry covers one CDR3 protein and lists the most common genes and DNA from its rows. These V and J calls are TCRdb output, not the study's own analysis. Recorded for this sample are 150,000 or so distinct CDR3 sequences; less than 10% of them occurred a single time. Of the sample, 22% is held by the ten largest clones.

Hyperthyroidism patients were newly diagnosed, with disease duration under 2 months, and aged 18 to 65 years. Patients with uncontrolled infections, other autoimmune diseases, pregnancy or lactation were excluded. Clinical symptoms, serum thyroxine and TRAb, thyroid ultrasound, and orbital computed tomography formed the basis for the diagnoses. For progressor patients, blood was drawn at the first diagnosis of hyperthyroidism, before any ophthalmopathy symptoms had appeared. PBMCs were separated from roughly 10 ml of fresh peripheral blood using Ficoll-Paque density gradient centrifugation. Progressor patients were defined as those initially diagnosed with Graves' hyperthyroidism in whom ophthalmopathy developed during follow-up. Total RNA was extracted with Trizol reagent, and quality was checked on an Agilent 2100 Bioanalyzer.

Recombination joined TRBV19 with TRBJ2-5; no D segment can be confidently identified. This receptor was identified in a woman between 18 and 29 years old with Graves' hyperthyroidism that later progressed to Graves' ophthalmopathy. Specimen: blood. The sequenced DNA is TGTGCCAGTAGTATAGGTCTCCAAGAGACCCAGTACTTC. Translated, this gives CASSIGLQETQYF.